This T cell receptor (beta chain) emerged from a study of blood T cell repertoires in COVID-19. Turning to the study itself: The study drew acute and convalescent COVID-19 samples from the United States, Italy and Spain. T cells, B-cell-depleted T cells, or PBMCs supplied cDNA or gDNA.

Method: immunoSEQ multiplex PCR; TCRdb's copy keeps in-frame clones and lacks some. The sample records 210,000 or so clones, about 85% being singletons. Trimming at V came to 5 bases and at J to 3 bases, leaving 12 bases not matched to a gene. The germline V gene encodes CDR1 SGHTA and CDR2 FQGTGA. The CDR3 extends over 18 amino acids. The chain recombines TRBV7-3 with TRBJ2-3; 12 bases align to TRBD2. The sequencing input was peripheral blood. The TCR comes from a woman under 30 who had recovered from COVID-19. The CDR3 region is CASSNPTTSGSSTDTQYF. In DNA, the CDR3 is TGTGCCAGCAGCAATCCAACGACTAGCGGGAGCTCAACAGATACGCAGTATTTT.